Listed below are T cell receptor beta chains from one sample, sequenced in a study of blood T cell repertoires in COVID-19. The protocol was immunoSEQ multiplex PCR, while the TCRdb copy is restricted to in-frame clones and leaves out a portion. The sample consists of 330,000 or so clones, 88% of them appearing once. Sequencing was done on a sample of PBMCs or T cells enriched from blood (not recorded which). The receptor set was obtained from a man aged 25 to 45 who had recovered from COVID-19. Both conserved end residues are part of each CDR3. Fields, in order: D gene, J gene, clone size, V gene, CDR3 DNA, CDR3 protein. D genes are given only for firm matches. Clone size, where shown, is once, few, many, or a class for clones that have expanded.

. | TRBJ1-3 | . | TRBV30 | TGTGCCTGGATGCGGGGGCCTGGAAACACCATATATTTT | CAWMRGPGNTIYF
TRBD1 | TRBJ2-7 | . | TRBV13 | TGTGCCAGCAGCCAAGGGACAGGGGGACCCTACGAGCAGTACTTC | CASSQGTGGPYEQYF
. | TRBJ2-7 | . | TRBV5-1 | TGCGCCAGCAGCTTGGGGCTGGGGACTTACGAGCAGTACTTC | CASSLGLGTYEQYF
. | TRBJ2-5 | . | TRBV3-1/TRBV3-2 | TGTGCCAGCAGCCAAGGGCCCACAGGGACCCAGTACTTC | CASSQGPTGTQYF
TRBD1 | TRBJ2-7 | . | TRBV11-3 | TGTGCCAGCAGCCAGGACAGGGACTACGAGCAGTACTTC | CASSQDRDYEQYF
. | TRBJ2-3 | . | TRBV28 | TGTGCCAGCAGTTTGACTACAGATACGCAGTATTTT | CASSLTTDTQYF
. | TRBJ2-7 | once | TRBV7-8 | TGTGCCAGCAGCCGGACTACCATGCCCGTCGAGCAGTACTTC | CASSRTTMPVEQYF
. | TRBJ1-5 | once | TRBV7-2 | TGTGCCAGCAGCGTAGGGAGCCAGCCCCAGCATTTT | CASSVGSQPQHF
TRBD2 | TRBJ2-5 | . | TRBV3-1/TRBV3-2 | TGTGCCAGCAGCCAGGCGGGGGGACAAGAGACCCAGTACTTC | CASSQAGGQETQYF
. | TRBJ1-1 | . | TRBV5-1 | TGCGCCAGCAGCTTGGGGGCGGGACGACTGAACACTGAAGCTTTCTTT | CASSLGAGRLNTEAFF
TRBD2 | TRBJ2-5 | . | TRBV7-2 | TGTGCCAGCAGCCTCCTCCCGAGCGGGGCGGGGACCCAGTACTTC | CASSLLPSGAGTQYF
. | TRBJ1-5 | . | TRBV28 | TGTGCCAGCAGAACCGGACAAAATAGCAATCAGCCCCAGCATTTT | CASRTGQNSNQPQHF
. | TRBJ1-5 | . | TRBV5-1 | TGCGCCAGCAGCTTGGGGGGGGGCCAGCCCCAGCATTTT | CASSLGGGQPQHF
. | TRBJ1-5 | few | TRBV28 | TGTGCCAGCACTCAGTTACAAGGCAATCAGCCCCAGCATTTT | CASTQLQGNQPQHF
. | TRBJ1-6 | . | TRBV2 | TGTGCCAGCAGTGGGTCAGCCCCGGCAGGGAATTCACCCCTCCACTTT | CASSGSAPAGNSPLHF
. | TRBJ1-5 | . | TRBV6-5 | TGTGCCAGCAGTTACACCACAGATAGCAATCAGCCCCAGCATTTT | CASSYTTDSNQPQHF
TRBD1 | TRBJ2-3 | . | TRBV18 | TGTGCCAGCTCACCCGCCGGGACAGGGGGCGCGGATACGCAGTATTTT | CASSPAGTGGADTQYF
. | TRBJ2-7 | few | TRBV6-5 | TGTGCCAGCAGTTACGCAGGGGAATCCTACGAGCAGTACTTC | CASSYAGESYEQYF
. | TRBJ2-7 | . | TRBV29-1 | TGCAGCGCTGTTCTAGATTCCCGCTACGAGCAGTACTTC | CSAVLDSRYEQYF
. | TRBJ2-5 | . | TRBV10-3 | TGTGCCATCAGTGAGCCCGAGGCGGGTGAGGAGACCCAGTACTTC | CAISEPEAGEETQYF
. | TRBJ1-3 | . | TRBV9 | TGTGCCAGCAGCGGCCTCAGGTCTCCTGGAAACACCATATATTTT | CASSGLRSPGNTIYF
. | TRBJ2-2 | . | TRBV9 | TGTGCCAGCAGCTCCCCTCCCGGAGGGGGGGCCGGGGAGCTGTTTTTT | CASSSPPGGGAGELFF
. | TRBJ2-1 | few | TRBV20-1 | TGCAGTGCTAGTAAACAGATCTACAATGAGCAGTTCTTC | CSASKQIYNEQFF
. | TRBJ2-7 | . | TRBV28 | TGTGCCAGCCGGGGGTTAGTCGGCGAGCAGTACTTC | CASRGLVGEQYF
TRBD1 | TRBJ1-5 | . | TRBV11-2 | TGTGCCAGCAGCCAGACAGGGGGAAGCAATCAGCCCCAGCATTTT | CASSQTGGSNQPQHF
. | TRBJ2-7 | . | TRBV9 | TGTGCCAGCAGCGTAGGGACAGCCTACGAGCAGTACTTC | CASSVGTAYEQYF
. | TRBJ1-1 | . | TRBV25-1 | TGTGCCAGCAGTTTTACGGGGGGGAACACTGAAGCTTTCTTT | CASSFTGGNTEAFF
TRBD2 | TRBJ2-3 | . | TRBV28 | TGTGCCAGCAGTTTAACTAGCGGGGGGGGGACAGATACGCAGTATTTT | CASSLTSGGGTDTQYF
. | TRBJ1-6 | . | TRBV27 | TGTGCCAGCGGCCAAGGAGGGGGGGCCTATAATTCACCCCTCCACTTT | CASGQGGGAYNSPLHF
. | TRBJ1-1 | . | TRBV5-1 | TGCGCCAGCAGCTTGGCAGGAGGGAACACTGAAGCTTTCTTT | CASSLAGGNTEAFF